This T cell receptor (beta chain) was captured by sequencing in a study of patients and donors after allogeneic stem cell transplantation. This clonotype came up a few times. With V trimmed by 6 bases and J by 3 bases, 2 bases remained unmatched. CDR3 length: 13 amino acids. Each CDR3 protein gets one entry after TCRdb re-called the RT-PCR reads with MiXCR. The data show approximately 200,000 distinct CDR3 sequences, 38% seen once. The chain uses TRBV12-3 or TRBV12-4 and TRBJ1-5; 7 bases map to TRBD1. The clonotype comes from a human donor who was either an allogeneic HSCT recipient or a stem cell or donor lymphocyte infusion donor (not recorded which). It is not recorded whose cells these are; they may come from a transplant donor. The sample comprised blood, either unsorted or a sorted T cell fraction (not recorded which). CDR3 nucleotide sequence: TGTGCCAGCAGCGGACAGGTCAATCAGCCCCAGCATTTT. Its translation: CASSGQVNQPQHF.